The sequence of this TCR beta chain was determined in a study of shared clonotypes between healthy human individuals. Study-wide context: There were three CD4 naive, three CD4 memory, two CD8 naive and one CD8 memory plates per donor.

Negatively enriched CD4+ T cells were divided by CD45RA into naive and memory. This CDR3 is built from 15 residues. Looked up from germline, CDR1 is MNHEY and CDR2 is SMNVEV (reference sequence). With regard to this clone: This probably arose from a read error, given a far larger clone one base away.

The data were produced by immunoSEQ multiplex PCR, yet TCRdb's version contains in-frame clones alone and is incomplete. This table holds around 340,000 clones, over 70% found once. Sequencing was performed on memory CD4+ T cells sorted from blood. Specified subset: CD45RA-negative fraction. The source is a man between 25 and 39 years old in good health. The chain uses TRBV27 and TRBJ1-2; TRBD1 aligns across 8 bases. CDR3 sequence (DNA): TGTGCCAGCAGTTTCTCGGACAGGGTGTCCTATGGCTACGCCTTC. Translated: CASSFSDRVSYGYAF.